Sequencing of this T cell receptor beta chain was carried out in a study of cytomegalovirus exposure and HLA in healthy donors (dated by TCRdb to 2016 to 2017). Some background on the complete study: According to an earlier analysis of 550 to 750 of the donors, 150 million to 200 million T cells yielded over 90 million unique TCR beta sequences and around 280 Gb of sequence data. An early release that covered about 600 HLA-typed donors contained approximately 300 gigabases of sequencing data and around 80 million unique TCR sequences. The genetic ancestry cluster associated with self-reported Caucasian donors included roughly four fifths of the roughly 390 genotyped donors. The aim of the study was to test whether cataloging public T cell receptors could identify signatures of past pathogen exposure. The T cell repertoires of under 750 subjects were profiled by immunosequencing and related to cytomegalovirus serostatus. In addition to the first cohort of about 650 subjects, a separate validation cohort of 130 or so different subjects was used. To predict cytomegalovirus infection status, the study brought together high-throughput TCR immunosequencing, statistical association of individual TCRs with disease status, and machine learning. In a later analysis, previously published TCR beta repertoires from hundreds of donors were re-analyzed and high-resolution HLA genotyping was added so that TCR occurrence patterns could be studied. The later analysis used no new phenotypic data to find candidate immune exposures, relying instead on TCR beta sequences and their occurrence across donors. In an earlier analysis of over 550 of the donors, high-throughput TCR beta sequencing was used to judge whether each TCR beta V gene segment behaved as functional or pseudogenic. Donor age, sex, ethnicity and CMV serostatus were compiled alongside the repertoire data. Genome-wide SNP genotypes for about 60% of the 666 donors were used in a later genetic analysis, which treated that subset as a discovery cohort. All discovery cohort repertoires had been generated on a single sequencing platform. Class I and class II HLA loci were covered by the typing at four-digit resolution. The number of donors typed differed by locus, with 629-630 for A, B, C, DRB1 and DQB1, approximately 500 for DQA1, about 610 for DPA1, and some 440 for DPB1. Because of strong linkage in the cohort, roughly five DR-DQ haplotypes were treated as single units for association and clustering. Among roughly 400 genotyped donors of the cohort, an average of approximately 240,000 unique TCR beta nucleotide sequences was sequenced per donor, of which about 19% were non-productive. Study-wide conclusions, independent of this receptor: In a later analysis, several top co-occurrence clusters were reported to appear linked to parvovirus B19, influenza, CMV and Epstein-Barr virus. At a false discovery rate of 0.05, a later analysis linked around 17,000 TCR beta sequences to specific HLA alleles. The authors suggested that the approach could potentially be extended to other disease states and immunological phenotypes. Assigning TCR associations to individual alleles was difficult when HLA alleles, especially DR and DQ, strongly co-occurred. In a later analysis, TCR association rates were found to vary across HLA loci, with the most associated TCRs seen for DRB1 alleles and the fewest for HLA-C alleles. Some IMGT-functional V segments, including TRBV6-2 and TRBV6-3, could not be distinguished by the 87-base-pair reads and were therefore excluded. Sequencing depth was assumed to be roughly uniform across donors in the presence/absence analyses, though that assumption may not hold. The earlier analysis of about 600 of the donors excluded some 16 rarely observed V segments, including chromosome 9 orphons, because counts were too low. Immune exposure information for the cohort was limited to CMV serostatus. Because HLA typing was unavailable for some donors at each locus, only the typed subset was used in association tests. Cytomegalovirus status was reported to be diagnosed by the classifier with high specificity and sensitivity in both the original and validation cohorts. In vitro tests confirmed that three of the cytomegalovirus-associated TCR beta chains recognize cytomegalovirus antigens. The study listed around 160 TCR beta chains as associated with cytomegalovirus. Correlated functional status among segregating V segments might be attributable to linkage disequilibrium, but an unknown experimental factor could not be ruled out. Most TCR sequences were observed very rarely across donors, whereas some public TCRs were present in many individuals. A later analysis found that HLA-associated TCR beta chains were more clonally expanded and had lower generation probabilities than equally common non-associated chains. A further reported finding was that TCR beta sequences accurately predicted the HLA-A and HLA-B alleles for most subjects in the first cohort. An earlier analysis of approximately 540 of the donors showed that most TCR beta V segments appeared in productive rearrangements either about 87% or about 30% of the time, which broadly matched IMGT annotations. V-gene and J-gene trimming of TCR beta chains was associated with a missense DCLRE1C variant in a later genetic analysis, and the association was replicated in an independent cohort. In a later genetic analysis, fewer N-insertions in productive TCRs were reported among donors in an Asian-associated ancestry cluster than the roughly 640-donor mean. The cohort was sequenced for TCR beta chains only, and without alpha or paired-chain data the features that could be detected were limited. A group of highly shared sequence variants was considered likely to be a technical artifact of the sequencing pipeline. Most CMV-associated TCR beta chains appeared to be HLA-restricted in a later analysis, and the HLA associations seemed to be driven largely by CMV exposure.

In the case of this clone: Its antigen is currently not known. No much larger clone is present one base from it, and per-base qualities are unavailable.

The cohort was made up of several hundred healthy bone marrow donors. All cohort members were sampled while nominally healthy, although unrecorded immune exposures were likely present. The donor tested CMV seropositive, placing the donor among the 250 to 300 seropositive members of the cohort. A peripheral blood sample was provided by each donor, and peripheral blood mononuclear cells were used for TCR beta sequencing. The Qiagen DNeasy Blood Extraction Kit was used to extract genomic DNA from the blood cell samples. Library generation was performed with the immunoSEQ multiplex PCR assay. The multiplex PCR relied on a mix of 60 forward primers for TCR Vbeta segments and 13 reverse primers for TCR Jbeta segments. A multiplex PCR assay on genomic DNA amplified the CDR3 region of rearranged TCR beta genes. On the Illumina HiSeq System, the amplified TCR beta libraries were sequenced as 87-base-pair reads. Turning to the authors' computational methods: In a later analysis, tens of millions of unique TCR beta chains were counted across the 500 to 850 repertoires, and roughly 11 million of these chains were shared by at least two donors. Raw reads were error-corrected and collapsed into unique sequences with a nearest-neighbor algorithm that merged closely related sequences to remove PCR and sequencing errors. Alignment of CDR3 sequences to IMGT reference sequences was used to assign V, D and J gene segments. For a sequence to be retained, at least a six-nucleotide match to both a V gene segment and a J gene segment was required. Rearrangements were classified as productive when the CDR3 lacked stop codons and remained in frame with V and J, and all other rearrangements were classified as non-productive. CDR3 was defined by IMGT convention, running from the second conserved V-encoded cysteine to the conserved J-encoded phenylalanine. The earlier analysis of 500 to 600 of the donors excluded sequences that lacked an unambiguous match to a single V gene segment. In an earlier analysis of around 590 of the donors, a V segment was called functional when productive rearrangements were above 56.7%, and segregating when the standard deviation between donors exceeded 5%. A statistical classification framework was developed to diagnose cytomegalovirus status using the catalog of TCR beta chain sequences. A later analysis assigned V and J genes by comparing TCR nucleotide sequences with IMGT/GENE-DB human TR gene sequences. In a later analysis, CDR3 sequences and most-parsimonious VDJ recombination scenarios were assigned using the TCRdist pipeline. In a later analysis, each TCR beta chain was defined by its CDR3 amino acid sequence together with its V-gene family, and reads lacking a unique V-gene family were excluded. A later analysis removed 592 highly shared, low-generation-probability nucleotide sequences to deal with suspected cross-contamination and a sequencing artifact. In a later analysis, a clonal expansion index was calculated for each public chain from normalized within-repertoire ranks of inferred template counts. In a later analysis, generation probabilities were computed using a VDJ recombination model fitted to out-of-frame rearrangements, and the results were checked against IGoR. A later analysis scored TCR-TCR, TCR-HLA and TCR-CMV co-occurrence with hypergeometric tests, applying a repertoire-size bias correction to TCR pairs. To estimate false discovery rates, a later analysis permuted the HLA or CMV assignments 20 times. A later analysis grouped co-occurring TCRs with DBSCAN, adding TCRdist sequence similarity when clustering within HLA-allele-positive subsets. Co-occurrence clustering excluded repertoires with fewer than 30,000 or more than 120,000 public chains, plus five with anomalous nucleotide sharing. TCRdb's version of the immuneACCESS table is confined to in-frame rearrangements and falls short of the full clone set. An unresolved V gene accounts for under half of the shortfall where checked; the remainder is of unknown origin. V and J calls and clone size are as listed in that table; D and trimming were resolved from the DNA. The sample contains around 130,000 clones, under 85% of them found a single time. Under 6.5% of the sample is taken by the ten largest.

Spanning cysteine to phenylalanine, the CDR3 consists of 12 amino acids. Just the 36-base CDR3 DNA is kept, in frame starting at base 1. CDR1 SQVTM and CDR2 ANQGSEA were looked up in the germline V gene. V is reduced by 4 bases and J by 5 bases, leaving a spacing of 11 bases between them. Sequencing was carried out using PBMCs. The sequence is built from TRBV29-1 and TRBJ2-5, with a tentative D gene TRBD2 over 5 matching bases. This sequence originates from a woman between 50 and 59 years old in good health and CMV-seropositive. For the CDR3, the sequence is CSVVRTGETQYF. The sequence in DNA is TGCAGCGTTGTTCGCACGGGGGAGACCCAGTACTTC.